The 24 T cell receptor beta chains below come from one sample, sequenced in a study of blood T cell repertoires in COVID-19. The data were produced by immunoSEQ multiplex PCR, yet TCRdb's version contains in-frame clones alone and is incomplete. The sample lists 60,000 to 80,000 clones, more than 80% seen once, with 18% in the top ten. Sequencing was carried out using peripheral blood. These receptors were taken from a woman aged 55-75 years with COVID-19, enrolled during active disease.

The chain links TRBV2 to TRBJ1-5; 8 bases agree with TRBD1. V was clipped by 4 bases and J by 7 bases; unmatched bases: 3. Germline CDR1 is SNHLY and CDR2 is FYNNEI. The CDR3 has 13 residues. The CDR3 loop is CASSGQGRQPQHF. The CDR3 coding sequence is TGTGCCAGCAGTGGACAGGGGAGGCAGCCCCAGCATTTT.

The rearrangement uses TRBV28 and TRBJ1-6; the D gene is possibly TRBD1 (6 bases). Trimming pared 6 bases from V and 4 bases from J, leaving 19 bases between. CDR1 is MDHEN, CDR2 SYDVKM, per germline. The CDR3 is made up of 17 amino acids. The CDR3 region is CASRQTAGTRYNSPLHF. The CDR3 DNA sequence: TGTGCCAGCAGGCAAACGGCCGGGACACGATATAATTCACCCCTCCACTTT.

This chain joins TRBV11-2 and TRBJ2-5; D is perhaps TRBD1 (5 bases). Germline V gene lookup returns CDR1 SGHAT and CDR2 FQNNGV. V was pared by 4 bases and J by 2 bases, with 11 bases between. This CDR3 has 14 residues. CDR3 amino acids: CASSWQGYQETQYF. CDR3 coding DNA: TGTGCCAGCAGCTGGCAGGGATATCAAGAGACCCAGTACTTC.

The chain joins TRBV7-2 to TRBJ2-7; 7 bases are a match to TRBD1. The CDR3 extends over 19 amino acids. Germline CDR1 is SGHTA and CDR2 is FQGNSA. J lost 1 base, V lost 0 bases, and 15 bases had no gene match. Here the CDR3 reads CASSLALSMGTVRSYEQYF. The DNA for the CDR3 is TGTGCCAGCAGCTTAGCGCTAAGTATGGGGACAGTAAGATCCTACGAGCAGTACTTC.

The chain employs TRBV30 and TRBJ1-6; D not certain. Germline V gene sequence: CDR1 GTSNPN, CDR2 SVGIG (reference sequence). V lost 0 bases, J lost 10 bases, and 13 bases lay in between. The CDR3 runs 14 residues. The CDR3 is CAWSVRVEVSPLHF. Here the CDR3 DNA reads TGTGCCTGGAGTGTACGGGTAGAGGTCTCACCCCTCCACTTT. The whole variable domain, remainder taken from reference TRBV30 and TRBJ1-6, is SQTIHQWPATLVQPVGSPLSLECTVEGTSNPNLYWYRQAAGRGLQLLFYSVGIGQISSEVPQNLSASRPQDRQFILSSKKLLLSDSGFYLCAWSVRVEVSPLHFGNGTRLTVT.

The V gene is TRBV9, the J gene TRBJ2-3; 10 bases are shared with TRBD2. The CDR3 covers 16 residues. The V segment lost 3 bases and the J segment 2 bases; nucleotides outside the gene matches: 6. Germline values: CDR1 SGDLS, CDR2 YYNGEE. This chain's CDR3 is CASSAQLAGTTDTQYF. CDR3 nucleotides: TGTGCCAGCAGCGCACAACTAGCGGGAACCACAGATACGCAGTATTTT. The complete variable domain, with remaining parts taken from reference TRBV9 and TRBJ2-3, reads DSGVTQTPKHLITATGQRVTLRCSPRSGDLSVYWYQQSLDQGLQFLIQYYNGEERAKGNILERFSAQQFPDLHSELNLSSLELGDSALYFCASSAQLAGTTDTQYFGPGTRLTVL.

V and J are TRBV7-2 and TRBJ2-1; possible D gene TRBD2, 6 bases. This CDR3 is built from 14 residues. The V gene's germline CDR1 is SGHTA and CDR2 FQGNSA. V was cut by 1 base and J by 7 bases, with 11 bases left in between. The chain's CDR3 is CASSLEGLRNEQFF. CDR3 DNA sequence: TGTGCCAGCAGCTTAGAGGGACTTCGGAATGAGCAGTTCTTC.

The J gene is TRBJ2-3, the V gene TRBV6-5, with TRBD2 identical over 9 bases. CDR1 is MNHEY, CDR2 SVGAGI, per germline. V gave up 8 bases and J gave up 6 bases; unmatched junction bases: 12. CDR3 length: 15 amino acids. CDR3 DNA: TGTGCCAGCGCACTGGCGGGAGGGCCATCGGATACGCAGTATTTT. The encoded protein is CASALAGGPSDTQYF.

J is TRBJ2-7 and V is TRBV6-1, with D possibly TRBD1 on 5 matching bases. The CDR3 has 13 amino acids. The V end was cut by 3 bases, the J end by 4 bases, with 10 bases between. Germline CDR1 is MNHNS and CDR2 is SASEGT. CDR3 protein: CASSDQGRYEQYF. The CDR3 DNA is TGTGCCAGCAGTGATCAGGGAAGGTACGAGCAGTACTTC.

The rearrangement joins TRBV6-5 to TRBJ2-7; D may be TRBD2 (6 bases). The CDR3 extends over 11 amino acids. Trimming cost V 8 bases and J 4 bases, with 9 bases left between them. Germline lookup yields CDR1 MNHEY and CDR2 SVGAGI. The CDR3 here is CASRGLYEQYF. The DNA for the CDR3 is TGTGCCAGCCGGGGGTTATACGAGCAGTACTTC.

This clone has just one count. V and J are TRBV19 and TRBJ1-2; D not resolved. The length of the CDR3 is 14 residues. The V end was cut by 5 bases, the J end by 4 bases, with 14 bases between. CDR1 and CDR2 (germline): LNHDA, SQIVND (reference sequence). The CDR3 loop reads CASSLRGEGYGYTF. CDR3 in DNA: TGTGCCAGTAGTCTCCGCGGAGAGGGCTATGGCTACACCTTC.

The genes are TRBV7-9 and TRBJ1-1, with D unresolved. The V end lost 5 bases, the J end lost 2 bases, and 18 bases lay between the germline ends. This CDR3 is built from 16 residues. Germline V gene data show CDR1 as SEHNR and CDR2 as FQNEAQ (reference sequence). CDR3: CASSRTGGGFNTEAFF. In DNA, the CDR3 is TGTGCCAGCAGCCGTACCGGCGGCGGGTTTAACACTGAAGCTTTCTTT.

The chain joins TRBV18 to TRBJ2-4; D perhaps matches TRBD2 (5 bases). This CDR3 has 14 residues. In germline, CDR1 is KGHSH, CDR2 LQKENI. V was shortened by 8 bases and J by 3 bases, with 14 bases between the two germline ends. In nucleotides, the CDR3 is TGTGCCAGCCAATTAGGTGGAGGCAAAAACATTCAGTACTTC. It specifies CASQLGGGKNIQYF.

V usage is TRBV3-1 (or the pseudogene TRBV3-2) and J usage is TRBJ1-2; a possible D gene is TRBD1 (6 bases). Trimming took off 8 bases at V and 6 bases at J, with 13 bases between the two ends. Germline V gene sequence: CDR1 LGHDT, CDR2 YNNKEL (reference sequence). CDR3 size: 12 residues. DNA of the CDR3: TGTGCCAGCTCGAGGCAGGGGAATGGCTACACCTTC. This sequence encodes CASSRQGNGYTF.

The chain has TRBV7-2 and TRBJ2-3; a weak D match, TRBD2 (6 bases). The CDR3 consists of 15 residues. CDR1 and CDR2 from the germline V gene are SGHTA and FQGNSA. Trimming took off 5 bases at V and 2 bases at J, with 14 bases between the two ends. In DNA form, the CDR3 reads TGTGCCAGCAGCCGCGGGACTCCTTTCACAGATACGCAGTATTTT. As protein: CASSRGTPFTDTQYF. The entire variable domain, with the rest obtained from reference TRBV7-2 and TRBJ2-3, is as follows: GAGVSQSPSNKVTEKGKDVELRCDPISGHTALYWYRQSLGQGLEFLIYFQGNSAPDKSGLPSDRFSAERTGGSVSTLTIQRTQQEDSAVYLCASSRGTPFTDTQYFGPGTRLTVL.

The chain joins TRBV11-2 to TRBJ2-1, with TRBD2 identical over 10 bases. Germline values: CDR1 SGHAT, CDR2 FQNNGV. CDR3 length: 17 amino acids. Germline trimming cut 0 bases from V and 4 bases from J; bases unmatched to any gene: 6. The CDR3 sequence is CASSLDRVAGGYNEQFF. CDR3 coding DNA: TGTGCCAGCAGCTTAGATCGGGTAGCGGGAGGTTACAATGAGCAGTTCTTC.

The chain carries TRBV29-1 and TRBJ2-6; TRBD1 aligns across 7 bases. Per germline, CDR1 SQVTM and CDR2 ANQGSEA. There are 21 residues in the CDR3. V lost 0 bases, J lost 0 bases, and 17 bases stayed unmatched. CDR3 in DNA: TGCAGCGTTGAAGATCCGTGGGCCTTACAGGGGTCTGGCTCTGGGGCCAACGTCCTGACTTTC. Protein sequence: CSVEDPWALQGSGSGANVLTF.

The V and J genes are TRBV6-2 or TRBV6-3 and TRBJ2-3; 7 bases fit TRBD2. The CDR3 has 15 amino acids. Germline V gene data show CDR1 as MNHEY and CDR2 as SVGEGT. The ends lost 2 bases at V and 5 bases at J; junction bases unmatched: 7. The CDR3 DNA reads as TGTGCCAGCAGTTACGTCGCTAGCGGTGGAGATACGCAGTATTTT. Translation gives CASSYVASGGDTQYF.

The chain carries TRBV3-1 (or the pseudogene TRBV3-2) and TRBJ1-1; D is perhaps TRBD1 (6 bases). Trimming cost V 1 base and J 0 bases, with 9 bases left between them. Per the germline V gene, CDR1 is LGHDT and CDR2 is YNNKEL (reference sequence). The length of the CDR3 is 15 residues. CDR3 sequence: CASSQATGMNTEAFF. CDR3 sequence (DNA): TGTGCCAGCAGCCAAGCAACAGGGATGAACACTGAAGCTTTCTTT.

The genes are TRBV7-2 and TRBJ1-2; D possibly corresponds to TRBD1 (5 bases). The CDR3 consists of 15 residues. The germline V and J ends were trimmed by 2 bases and 0 bases, with 10 bases remaining between them. The V gene's germline CDR1 is SGHTA and CDR2 FQGNSA. The CDR3 protein is CASSLNPQANYGYTF. DNA of the CDR3: TGTGCCAGCAGCTTAAACCCACAGGCTAACTATGGCTACACCTTC.

The chain joins TRBV6-1 to TRBJ2-7; the D is unclear. The CDR3 spans 13 residues. CDR1 is MNHNS, CDR2 SASEGT, per germline. V gave up 2 bases and J gave up 4 bases, with 9 bases separating them. Here the CDR3 DNA reads TGTGCCAGCAGTGAAAAAGACTGGTACGAGCAGTACTTC. Translated: CASSEKDWYEQYF.

The J gene is TRBJ2-7, the V gene TRBV5-5; tentatively, D is TRBD1 (6 bases). The CDR3 is made up of 16 amino acids. The ends were cut back, 0 bases at V and 6 bases at J, with 19 bases in the middle. Germline assignment: CDR1 SGHKS and CDR2 YYEKEE (reference sequence). The chain's CDR3 is CASSLGDRSAPTEQYF. CDR3 bases: TGTGCCAGCAGCTTGGGTGACAGGTCCGCCCCAACCGAGCAGTACTTC.

The CDR3 loop reads CASSLRQGASYTEAFF. The CDR3 DNA sequence: TGTGCCAGCAGTTTAAGACAGGGGGCTTCCTACACTGAAGCTTTCTTT. J is TRBJ1-1 and V is TRBV27; 10 bases map to TRBD1. J lost 3 bases, V lost 2 bases, and 6 bases had no gene match. From germline, CDR1 is MNHEY and CDR2 SMNVEV (reference sequence). The CDR3 spans 16 residues.

The chain carries TRBV18 and TRBJ1-2, with TRBD1 as a possible D gene (6 bases). Germline V lookup: CDR1 KGHSH, CDR2 LQKENI. There are 13 residues in the CDR3. The V end lost 2 bases, the J end lost 6 bases, and 10 bases lay between the germline ends. CDR3 protein: CASSPTGLDGYTF. CDR3 nucleotide sequence: TGTGCCAGCTCACCAACAGGGTTGGATGGCTACACCTTC.